This TCR beta chain was retrieved from a study of blood T cell repertoires in COVID-19. The overall study: Material from acute and convalescent COVID-19 was sourced from the United States, Italy and Spain.

Adults between roughly 18 and 100 years of age took part from under 30 US areas. Profiling relied on immunoSEQ multiplex PCR, and the TCRdb table lists in-frame clones only, not all of them. The repertoire holds 150,000 to 200,000 clones, with 70% to 90% as singletons. Germline assignment: CDR1 SGHVS and CDR2 FQNEAQ. This CDR3 contains 15 residues. V gave up 6 bases and J gave up 3 bases; unmatched junction bases: 10. The clonotype comes from a woman in her forties in a cohort exposed to, infected with or recovered from COVID-19 (not recorded which). The sequenced sample consisted of PBMCs or T cells enriched from blood (not recorded which). This chain uses TRBV7-8 with TRBJ1-1; 7 bases align to TRBD1. The CDR3 protein is CASRQQGVRDTEAFF. The CDR3 coding sequence is TGTGCCAGCAGACAGCAGGGGGTGAGGGACACTGAAGCTTTCTTT.